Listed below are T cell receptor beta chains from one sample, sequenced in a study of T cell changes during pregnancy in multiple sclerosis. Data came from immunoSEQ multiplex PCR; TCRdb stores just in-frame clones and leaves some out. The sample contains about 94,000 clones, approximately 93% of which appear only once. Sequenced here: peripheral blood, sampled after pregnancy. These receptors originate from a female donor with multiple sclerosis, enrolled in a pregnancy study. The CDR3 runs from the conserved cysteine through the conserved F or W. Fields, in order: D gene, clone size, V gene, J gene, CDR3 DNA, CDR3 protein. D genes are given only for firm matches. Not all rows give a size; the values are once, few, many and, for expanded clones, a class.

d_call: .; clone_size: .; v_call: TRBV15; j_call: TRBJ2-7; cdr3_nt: TGTGCCACCAGCAGCGGTACCTACGAGCAGTACTTC; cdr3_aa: CATSSGTYEQYF
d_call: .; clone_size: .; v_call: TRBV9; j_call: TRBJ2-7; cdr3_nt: TGTGCCAGCAGCGTGAAGGGGAACTCCTACGAGCAGTACTTC; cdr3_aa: CASSVKGNSYEQYF
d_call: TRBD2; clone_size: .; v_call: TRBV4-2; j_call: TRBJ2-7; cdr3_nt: TGTGCCAGCAGCCAACCGACTAGCGGGAGGGAGCAGTACTTC; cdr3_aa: CASSQPTSGREQYF
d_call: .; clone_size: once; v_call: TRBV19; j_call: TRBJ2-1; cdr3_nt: TGTGCCAGTAGTATCCGGCAGGGCTCCTACAATGAGCAGTTCTTC; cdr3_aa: CASSIRQGSYNEQFF
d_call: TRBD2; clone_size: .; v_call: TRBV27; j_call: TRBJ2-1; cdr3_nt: TGTGCCAGCACCCCTTTAGCGGGAGCCTACAATGAGCAGTTCTTC; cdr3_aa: CASTPLAGAYNEQFF
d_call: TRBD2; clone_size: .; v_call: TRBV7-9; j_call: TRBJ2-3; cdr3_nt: TGTGCCAGCAGCTTAGTGACTAGCGGGAGTACAGATACGCAGTATTTT; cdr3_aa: CASSLVTSGSTDTQYF
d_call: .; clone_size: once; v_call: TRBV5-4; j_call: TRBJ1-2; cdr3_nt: TGTGCCAGCAGCCTGGGTCGGGTTGACTATGGCTACACCTTC; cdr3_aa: CASSLGRVDYGYTF
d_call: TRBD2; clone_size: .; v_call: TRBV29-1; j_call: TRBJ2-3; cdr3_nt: TGCAGCGTTCAAGGGGGACTAGCGGGATCCACAGATACGCAGTATTTT; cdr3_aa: CSVQGGLAGSTDTQYF
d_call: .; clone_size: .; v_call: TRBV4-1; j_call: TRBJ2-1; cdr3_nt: TGCGCCAGCAGCCAAGAAAGCACTTCCTACAATGAGCAGTTCTTC; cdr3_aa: CASSQESTSYNEQFF
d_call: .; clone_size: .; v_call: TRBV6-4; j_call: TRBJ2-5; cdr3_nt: TGTGCCAGCAGTGAACGCAGCGAAGAGACCCAGTACTTC; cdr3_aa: CASSERSEETQYF
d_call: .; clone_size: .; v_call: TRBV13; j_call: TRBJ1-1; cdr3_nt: TGTGCCAGCAGCTTCCTTGAGATGAACACTGAAGCTTTCTTT; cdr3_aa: CASSFLEMNTEAFF
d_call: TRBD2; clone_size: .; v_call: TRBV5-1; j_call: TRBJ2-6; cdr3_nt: TGCGCCAGCAGCCGGACTAGCGGGTTGGGCTCTGGGGCCAACGTCCTGACTTTC; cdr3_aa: CASSRTSGLGSGANVLTF
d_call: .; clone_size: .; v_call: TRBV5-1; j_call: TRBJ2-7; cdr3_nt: TGCGCCAGCAGCCTCGACCGCCGGGGCTACGAGCAGTACTTC; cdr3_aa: CASSLDRRGYEQYF
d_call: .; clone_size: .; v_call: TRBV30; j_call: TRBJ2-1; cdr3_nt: TGTGCCTGGAGTGTACTGAGTTACAATGAGCAGTTCTTC; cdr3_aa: CAWSVLSYNEQFF
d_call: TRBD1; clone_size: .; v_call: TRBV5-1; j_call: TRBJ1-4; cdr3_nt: TGCGCCAGCAGGGGACAGGGAGGACAATTTGGGGAAAAACTGTTTTTT; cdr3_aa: CASRGQGGQFGEKLFF